This T cell receptor (beta chain) is from a study of blood T cell repertoires in COVID-19 (dated by TCRdb to about 2020). Regarding the complete study: Collaborator samples came from the United States, Italy and Spain and covered acute and convalescent phases of COVID-19. The prospective study material was composed of cDNA or gDNA derived from T cells, B-cell-depleted T cells, or PBMCs. Where HLA class I and class II types were available, the types were taken from metadata supplied by the sample provider, not from assay-based typing. A de-identified subject ID, COVID-19 status, age in years and sex were almost always included in the sample metadata. Subjects who had been exposed to COVID-19, were actively infected with it, or had recovered from it provided the deeply sampled blood TCRbeta repertoires that made up the dataset. The samples were drawn from two sources: the first 160 participants of the ongoing ImmuneRACE study, and over 1,000 subjects contributed by 6 global collaborators. The repertoires were made available in a free public database intended to serve as a resource for research on the immune response to SARS-CoV-2. Study-wide conclusions, independent of this receptor: How much clinical and demographic metadata was included differed by source and by participant, and the metadata was provided uncurated.

In Seattle, one collaborating source enrolled patients while the infection was active and tracked those patients longitudinally over the course of disease. The collaborating institutions used their own protocols to collect whole blood in K2EDTA tubes. Collaborator samples were shipped for TCRbeta analysis as frozen whole blood, isolated PBMCs, or DNA extracted from either sample type. TCRbeta CDR3 regions were amplified from genomic DNA by means of the immunoSEQ Assay, a bias-controlled multiplex PCR. Regarding the original processing steps: Within the assay, amplification of reference gene primers was used to estimate how many nucleated cells each sample contained. To quantify the absolute abundance of each unique TCRbeta CDR3 rearrangement, sequence reads were collapsed and filtered. For each sample, productive Simpson clonality was calculated as the square root of Simpson's diversity index across productive rearrangements. This immuneACCESS table, as held by TCRdb, lists in-frame sequences with V and J called but not all clones. Of the missing ones, under half trace to an unresolved V gene in checked studies; the others have no known cause. V and J calls plus clone size are reproduced from that table; the DNA served to infer D and trimming. The table for this sample lists a few hundred thousand clones; 91% of them were counted only once. Clones ranked in the top ten supply roughly 2.7% of the sample.

In regard to this clone: This clone's antigen is unknown. The input lacks base qualities; no much larger clone sits a single base away.

V and J lose 0 bases and 5 bases, and a span of 13 bases separates them. Inclusive of the bounding cysteine and phenylalanine, the CDR3 is 16 residues long. The read is trimmed to its CDR3 DNA, 48 bases read in frame from base 1. CDR1 and CDR2, looked up from the germline V gene, are SGHDN and FVKESK. This chain is built from TRBV14 and TRBJ1-4, with no D gene named confidently. Material for sequencing was peripheral blood. The source is a person aged 18 to 30 with COVID-19, enrolled during active disease. The base sequence is TGTGCCAGCAGCCAAGATCCGATTGGCAGGAATGAAAAACTGTTTTTT. It translates as CASSQDPIGRNEKLFF.